Shown below are 14 T cell receptor beta chains from a single sample sequenced in a study of Ad26.COV2.S vaccination and SARS-CoV-2 variants. The sample's treatment: about 20 received Ad26.COV2.S at low or high dose, single or two shots; roughly 5 received placebo; per-sample allocation not given. Sampling was done on day 63 after the first vaccine or placebo injection. Clones were read by immunoSEQ multiplex PCR, and TCRdb kept only the in-frame ones, dropping some. This table has just under 250,000 clones, roughly 90% appearing once. This specimen was peripheral blood, taken in a trial of Ad26.COV2.S vaccine versus placebo. All receptors derive from a person aged 18-65 years who received the Ad26.COV2.S COVID-19 vaccine or a placebo.

The chain links TRBV5-6 to TRBJ2-7; no reliable D call. The CDR3 sequence is 15 residues long. In germline, CDR1 is SGHDT, CDR2 YYEEEE. V was cut by 2 bases and J by 5 bases, with 17 bases left in between. The CDR3 DNA reads as TGTGCCAGCAGCTTCGTCGGACGCACCGTCCACGAGCAGTACTTC. Protein product: CASSFVGRTVHEQYF.

The chain has TRBV14 and TRBJ2-7; D remains ambiguous. Germline-derived CDR1 and CDR2 are SGHDN and FVKESK. Trimming took off 4 bases at V and 7 bases at J, with 8 bases between the two ends. The CDR3 consists of 11 residues. The CDR3 sequence is CASSRLGEQYF. CDR3 sequence (DNA): TGTGCCAGCAGCCGCCTAGGAGAGCAGTACTTC.

The rearrangement joins TRBV27 to TRBJ2-1; 11 bases are shared with TRBD2. J lost 8 bases, V lost 3 bases, and 12 bases had no gene match. This CDR3 is 17 amino acids long. Germline V lookup: CDR1 MNHEY, CDR2 SMNVEV (reference sequence). CDR3 sequence: CASSFTPLAGGLDEQFF. For the CDR3, the DNA is TGTGCCAGCAGTTTCACCCCTCTAGCGGGGGGTTTGGATGAGCAGTTCTTC.

The chain couples TRBV14 to TRBJ2-1; TRBD2 aligns across 9 bases. This CDR3 is built from 12 residues. The junction had 6 bases not matched to a gene; V was cut back by 3 bases and J by 15 bases. Germline lookup yields CDR1 SGHDN and CDR2 FVKESK. CDR3 bases: TGTGCCAGCAGCCAGGGTAGCGGGAGACGGTTCTTC. Translating it yields CASSQGSGRRFF.

The chain uses TRBV4-1 and TRBJ2-1, with 14 bases that match TRBD2. Trimming cost V 6 bases and J 1 base; bases outside gene matches: 11. The CDR3 loop spans 19 amino acids. Per germline, CDR1 MGHRA and CDR2 YSYEKL. The CDR3 DNA reads as TGCGCCAGCAGGGGTGGGACTAGCGGGAGAGGCGGGTCCTACAATGAGCAGTTCTTC. Encoded protein: CASRGGTSGRGGSYNEQFF.

V usage is TRBV19 and J usage is TRBJ2-5; D gene ambiguous. There are 13 residues in the CDR3. Looked up from germline, CDR1 is LNHDA and CDR2 is SQIVND (reference sequence). V lost 7 bases to trimming and J lost 1 base, with 10 bases between them. The CDR3 DNA sequence: TGTGCCAGTACACGGCCCCTCCAAGAGACCCAGTACTTC. Amino acid sequence: CASTRPLQETQYF. The full variable domain, its missing parts supplied by reference TRBV19 and TRBJ2-5, is DGGITQSPKYLFRKEGQNVTLSCEQNLNHDAMYWYRQDPGQGLRLIYYSQIVNDFQKGDIAEGYSVSREKKESFPLTVTSAQKNPTAFYLCASTRPLQETQYFGPGTRLLVL.

This chain joins TRBV4-3 and TRBJ2-3, with TRBD1 as a possible D gene (5 bases). Per germline, CDR1 LGHNA and CDR2 YSLEER. Between the trimmed V and J ends, which lost 0 bases and 1 base, there was a span of 8 bases. The CDR3 covers 15 residues. The CDR3: CASSQDRVGTDTQYF. Written as DNA, the CDR3 is TGCGCCAGCAGCCAAGACAGGGTCGGCACAGATACGCAGTATTTT.

The chain joins TRBV7-6 to TRBJ2-2, with unresolved D. CDR1 and CDR2 (germline): SGHVS, FNYEAQ. V shed 5 bases and J shed 6 bases, with 7 bases lying between them. The CDR3 runs 12 residues. The CDR3 nucleotides read TGTGCCAGCAGCCGAACTTCCGGGGAGCTGTTTTTT. Its protein product is CASSRTSGELFF.

The genes are TRBV5-6 and TRBJ1-2; D not certain. In germline, CDR1 is SGHDT, CDR2 YYEEEE. This CDR3 region has 17 residues. Trimming shortened V by 0 bases and J by 0 bases, and 15 bases separated the two germline ends. The CDR3 DNA follows: TGTGCCAGCAGCTTGGATCCGGACCGCTATACTAACTATGGCTACACCTTC. It is translated as CASSLDPDRYTNYGYTF.

The CDR3 sequence is CASSLTRLAGPDTQYF. The CDR3 DNA sequence: TGCGCCAGCAGCTTGACCAGGCTAGCGGGACCGGATACGCAGTATTTT. The chain combines TRBV5-1 with TRBJ2-3; 9 bases fit TRBD2. Germline assignment: CDR1 SGHRS and CDR2 YFSETQ. With V trimmed by 1 base and J by 6 bases, 9 bases remained unmatched. CDR3 size: 16 residues.

V is TRBV27 and J is TRBJ2-1, with 13 nucleotides matching TRBD2. V shed 5 bases, J shed 1 base, and the junction held 14 bases outside the gene matches. CDR3 size: 20 residues. The germline V gene encodes CDR1 MNHEY and CDR2 SMNVEV (reference sequence). The CDR3: CASSPMGLAGIKGSYNEQFF. CDR3 DNA: TGTGCCAGCAGTCCCATGGGACTAGCGGGGATAAAGGGGTCCTACAATGAGCAGTTCTTC.

The J gene is TRBJ1-4, the V gene TRBV28; 7 bases map to TRBD1. This CDR3 is built from 15 residues. Germline V gene lookup returns CDR1 MDHEN and CDR2 SYDVKM. Losses at the gene ends were 3 bases for V and 7 bases for J; bases not matched to a gene: 8. CDR3 loop: CASSFGGQGGEKLFF. CDR3 nucleotides: TGTGCCAGCAGTTTTGGGGGGCAGGGGGGTGAAAAACTGTTTTTT.

The rearrangement joins TRBV2 to TRBJ1-5, with 7 bases matching TRBD1. Germline values: CDR1 SNHLY, CDR2 FYNNEI. This CDR3 is 16 amino acids long. The J segment lost 5 bases and the V segment lost 5 bases, leaving 12 bases of the junction unmatched. CDR3 loop: CASSLMTGLSHQPQHF. CDR3 in DNA: TGTGCCAGCAGTCTTATGACAGGGTTATCGCATCAGCCCCAGCATTTT.

The chain links TRBV5-6 to TRBJ2-5, with D tentatively TRBD1 (6 bases). With 7 bases removed from V and 4 bases from J, the gap between germline ends came to 17 bases. Germline CDR1 and CDR2: SGHDT and YYEEEE. The CDR3 loop spans 14 amino acids. The CDR3 sequence: CASRPRGKGETQYF. The CDR3 nucleotides are TGTGCCAGCCGCCCCAGGGGTAAGGGAGAGACCCAGTACTTC.